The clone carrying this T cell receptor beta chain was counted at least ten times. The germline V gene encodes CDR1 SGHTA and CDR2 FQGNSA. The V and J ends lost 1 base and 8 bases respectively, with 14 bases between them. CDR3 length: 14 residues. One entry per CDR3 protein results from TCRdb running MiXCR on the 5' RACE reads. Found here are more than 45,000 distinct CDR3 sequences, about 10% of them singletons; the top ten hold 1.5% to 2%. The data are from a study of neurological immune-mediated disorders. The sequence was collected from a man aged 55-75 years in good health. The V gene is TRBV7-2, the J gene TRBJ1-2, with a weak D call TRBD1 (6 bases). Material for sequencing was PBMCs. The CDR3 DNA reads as TGTGCCAGCAGCTTAGTACAGGGAAAAGACGGCTACACCTTC. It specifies CASSLVQGKDGYTF.